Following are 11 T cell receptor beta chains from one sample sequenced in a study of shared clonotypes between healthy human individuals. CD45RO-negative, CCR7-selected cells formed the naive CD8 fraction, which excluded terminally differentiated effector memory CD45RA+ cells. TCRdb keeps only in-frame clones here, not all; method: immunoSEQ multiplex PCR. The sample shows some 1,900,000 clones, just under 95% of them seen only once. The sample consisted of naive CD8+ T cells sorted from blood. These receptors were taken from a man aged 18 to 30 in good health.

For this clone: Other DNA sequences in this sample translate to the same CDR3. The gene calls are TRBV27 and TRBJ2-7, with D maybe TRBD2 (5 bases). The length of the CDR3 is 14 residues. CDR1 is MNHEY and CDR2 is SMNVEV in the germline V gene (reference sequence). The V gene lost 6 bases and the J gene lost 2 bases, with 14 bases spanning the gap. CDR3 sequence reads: CASSYLGRTYEQYF. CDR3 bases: TGTGCCAGCAGCTACTTAGGGAGAACCTACGAGCAGTACTTC.

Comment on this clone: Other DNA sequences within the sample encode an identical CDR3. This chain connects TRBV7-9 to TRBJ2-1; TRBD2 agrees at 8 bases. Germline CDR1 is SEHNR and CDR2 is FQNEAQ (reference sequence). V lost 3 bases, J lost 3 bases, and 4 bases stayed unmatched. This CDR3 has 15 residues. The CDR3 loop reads CASSFASGSYNEQFF. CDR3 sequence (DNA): TGTGCCAGCAGCTTCGCCAGCGGGAGCTACAATGAGCAGTTCTTC.

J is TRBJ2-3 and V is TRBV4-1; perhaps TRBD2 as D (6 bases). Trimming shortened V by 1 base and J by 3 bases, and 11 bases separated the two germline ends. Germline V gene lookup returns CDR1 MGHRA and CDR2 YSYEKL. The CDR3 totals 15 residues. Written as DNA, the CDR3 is TGCGCCAGCAGCCAAGGCGGAGGGATAACAGATACGCAGTATTTT. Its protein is CASSQGGGITDTQYF.

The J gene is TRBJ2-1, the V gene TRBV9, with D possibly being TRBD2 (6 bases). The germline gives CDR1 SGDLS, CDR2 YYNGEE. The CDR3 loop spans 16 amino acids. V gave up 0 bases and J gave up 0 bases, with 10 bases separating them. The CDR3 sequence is CASSVEGLTSYNEQFF. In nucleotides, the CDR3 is TGTGCCAGCAGCGTAGAGGGACTTACCTCCTACAATGAGCAGTTCTTC.

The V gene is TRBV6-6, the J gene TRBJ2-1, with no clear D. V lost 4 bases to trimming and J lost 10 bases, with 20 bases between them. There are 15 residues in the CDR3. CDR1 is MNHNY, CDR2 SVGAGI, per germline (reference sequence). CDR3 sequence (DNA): TGTGCCAGCAGTTGGTCGGACGCCTCGGCATGGGAGCAGTTCTTC. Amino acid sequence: CASSWSDASAWEQFF.

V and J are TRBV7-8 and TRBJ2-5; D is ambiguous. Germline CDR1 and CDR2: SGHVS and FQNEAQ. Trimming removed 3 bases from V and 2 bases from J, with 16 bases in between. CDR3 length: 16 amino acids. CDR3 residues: CASSFSNVKGQETQYF. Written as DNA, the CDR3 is TGTGCCAGCAGCTTTTCCAACGTGAAGGGTCAAGAGACCCAGTACTTC.

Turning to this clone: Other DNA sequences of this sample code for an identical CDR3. The CDR3 reads CASSFGQGYEQYF. CDR3 DNA: TGTGCCAGTAGCTTCGGACAGGGCTACGAGCAGTACTTC. V and J are TRBV19 and TRBJ2-7, with TRBD1 matching over 8 bases. Trimming cost V 6 bases and J 3 bases; bases outside gene matches: 4. Germline V CDR1 and CDR2: LNHDA, SQIVND (reference sequence). The CDR3 is 13 residues long.

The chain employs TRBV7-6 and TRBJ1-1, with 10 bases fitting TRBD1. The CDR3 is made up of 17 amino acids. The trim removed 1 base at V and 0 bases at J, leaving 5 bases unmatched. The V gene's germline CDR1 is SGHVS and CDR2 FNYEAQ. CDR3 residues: CASSLGTGGWLNTEAFF. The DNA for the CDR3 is TGTGCCAGCAGCTTAGGGACAGGGGGTTGGTTGAACACTGAAGCTTTCTTT. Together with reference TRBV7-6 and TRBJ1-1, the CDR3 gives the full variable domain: GAGVSQSPRYKVTKRGQDVALRCDPISGHVSLYWYRQALGQGPEFLTYFNYEAQQDKSGLPNDRFSAERPEGSISTLTIQRTEQRDSAMYRCASSLGTGGWLNTEAFFGQGTRLTVV.

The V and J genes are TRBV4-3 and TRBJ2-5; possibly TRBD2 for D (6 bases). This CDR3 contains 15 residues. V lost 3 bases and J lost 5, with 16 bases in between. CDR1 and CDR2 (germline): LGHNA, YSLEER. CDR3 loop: CASSQLTGVPETQYF. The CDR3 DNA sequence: TGCGCCAGCAGCCAGCTAACGGGAGTTCCGGAGACCCAGTACTTC.

CDR3 sequence (DNA): TGTGCCACCAGCAGGACCGACGGGCCCTTAGGGGAGCTGTTTTTT. Its translation: CATSRTDGPLGELFF. The gene calls are TRBV15 and TRBJ2-2; no clear D gene. V lost 3 bases, J lost 8 bases, and 16 bases lay in between. The CDR3 totals 15 residues. Germline CDR1 LNHNV, CDR2 YYDKDF (reference sequence).

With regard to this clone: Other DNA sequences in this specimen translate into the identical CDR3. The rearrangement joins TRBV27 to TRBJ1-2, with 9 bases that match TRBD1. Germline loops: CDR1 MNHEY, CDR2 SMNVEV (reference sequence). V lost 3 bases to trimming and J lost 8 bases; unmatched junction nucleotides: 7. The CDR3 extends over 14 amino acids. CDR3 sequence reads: CASSFTGGAGGYTF. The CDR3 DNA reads TGTGCCAGCAGTTTTACAGGGGGCGCAGGAGGCTACACCTTC.